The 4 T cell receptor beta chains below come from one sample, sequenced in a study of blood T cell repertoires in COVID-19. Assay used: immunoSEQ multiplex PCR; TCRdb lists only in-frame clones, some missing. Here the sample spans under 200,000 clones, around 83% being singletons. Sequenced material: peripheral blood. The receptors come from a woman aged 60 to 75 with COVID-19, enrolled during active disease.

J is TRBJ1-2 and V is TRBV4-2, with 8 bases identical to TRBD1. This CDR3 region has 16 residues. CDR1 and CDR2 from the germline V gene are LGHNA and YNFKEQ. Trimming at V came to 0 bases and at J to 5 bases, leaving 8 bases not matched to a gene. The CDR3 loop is CASSQDPGTGLYGYTF. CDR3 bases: TGTGCCAGCAGCCAAGACCCCGGGACAGGATTATATGGCTACACCTTC.

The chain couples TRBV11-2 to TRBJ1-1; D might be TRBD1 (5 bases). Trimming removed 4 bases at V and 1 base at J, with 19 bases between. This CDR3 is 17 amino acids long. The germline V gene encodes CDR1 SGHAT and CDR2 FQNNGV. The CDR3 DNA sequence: TGTGCCAGCAGCTGGGGTGGTTTAGGGGTCGGGAACACTGAAGCTTTCTTT. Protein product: CASSWGGLGVGNTEAFF.

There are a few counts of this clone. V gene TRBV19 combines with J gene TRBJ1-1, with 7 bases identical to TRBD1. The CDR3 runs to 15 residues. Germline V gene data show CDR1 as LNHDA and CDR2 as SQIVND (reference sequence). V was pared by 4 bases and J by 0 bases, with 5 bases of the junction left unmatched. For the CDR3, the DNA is TGTGCCAGTAGTAACAGGGGCCCCGTGAACACTGAAGCTTTCTTT. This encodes CASSNRGPVNTEAFF.

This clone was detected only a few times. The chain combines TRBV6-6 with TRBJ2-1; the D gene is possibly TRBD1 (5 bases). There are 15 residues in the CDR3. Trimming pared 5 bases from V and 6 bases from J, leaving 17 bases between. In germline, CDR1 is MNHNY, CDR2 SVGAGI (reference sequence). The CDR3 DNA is TGTGCCAGCAGTCCCCCTAGGGGTACCGTCAATGAGCAGTTCTTC. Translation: CASSPPRGTVNEQFF.